This T cell receptor (beta chain) was obtained from a study of T cell repertoires in cytomegalovirus infection. Study-level results: Dominating the ex vivo response were HLA-C-restricted CMV-specific TCR beta clonotypes.

Note on this clonotype: Its antigen remains unidentified.

From the reads, TCRdb called clonotypes with MiXCR, one entry per CDR3 protein. The table includes about 700,000 distinct CDR3 sequences, approximately 33% detected once. The sequenced sample was cultured PBMCs, obtained from culture after CMV antigen stimulation. The receptor comes from a human donor in good health (CMV status not recorded). Some clones in this sample may be carry-over from other donors' samples.

The CDR3 nucleotides are TGTGCCACCAGCAGACTCTCCCCGGGCAATGAGCAGTTCTTC. This encodes CATSRLSPGNEQFF. This chain uses TRBV15 with TRBJ2-1; D uncertain. Trimming took off 2 bases at V and 6 bases at J, with 11 bases between the two ends. CDR3 length: 14 residues. Germline V gives CDR1 LNHNV, CDR2 YYDKDF (reference sequence).